The count of the clone carrying this T cell receptor beta chain is one. Each TRB amplification used roughly 250-550 ng of genomic DNA from blood. TRB rearrangements were amplified by multiplex PCR with BIOMED2 TRB-A/B primers. TCRdb used MiXCR to reprocess the multiplex PCR reads, holding one entry per CDR3 protein. The table records over 950 distinct CDR3 sequences, 21% of them present only once. The CDR3 is made up of 14 amino acids. The V and J ends lost 6 bases and 9 bases, in that order; junction bases with no gene match: 11. Germline V lookup: CDR1 ENHRY, CDR2 SYGVKD. The data were obtained in a study of T and B cells in COVID-19 patients. Study-wide background: COVID-19 patients gave peripheral blood either during active infection or after recovery. Of some 21 active-infection patients, approximately 18 carried comorbidities linked to unfavorable COVID-19 outcome. Of over 18 active-infection patients, approximately twelve were critically ill with mechanical ventilation or extracorporeal membrane oxygenation. Active-infection patients were older, median 67 years, than recovered patients, median around 30 years.

Source material: blood. The clonotype originates from a human donor with active COVID-19. The genes are TRBV10-3 and TRBJ2-3; TRBD2 matches at 8 bases. The CDR3 DNA reads TGTGCCATCAGCGAGCGGGAGCCCCATGGGACGCAGTATTTT. Translation gives CAISEREPHGTQYF.